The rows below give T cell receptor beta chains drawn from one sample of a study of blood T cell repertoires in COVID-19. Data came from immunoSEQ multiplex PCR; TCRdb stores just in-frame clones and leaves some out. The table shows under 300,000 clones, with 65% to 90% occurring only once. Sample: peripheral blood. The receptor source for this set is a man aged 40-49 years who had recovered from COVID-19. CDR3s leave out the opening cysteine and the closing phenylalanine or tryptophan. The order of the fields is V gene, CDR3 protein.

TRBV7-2,ASSLSPGGRKTQY
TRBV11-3,ASSLGGTDTGELF
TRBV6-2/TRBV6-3,ASSDSRLGYT
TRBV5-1,ASSGGQGGYGYT
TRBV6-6,ASSYRRGTGANVLT
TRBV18,ASSPLITDTQY
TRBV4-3,ASSQEGTNAGTQY
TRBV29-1,SVEDGSRALADRGEETQY
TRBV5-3,APPIGTSGMLTQY
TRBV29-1,SVEDLGLGVEGQY
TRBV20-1,SSRNTEAF
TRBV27,ASSWGRNYGYT
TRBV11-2,ASSPGTRGSYEQY
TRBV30,AWSQTVSSYEQY
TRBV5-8,ASSFRGAGYNEQF
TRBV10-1,ASSRDTDTQY
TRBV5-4,ASSRDRSNTEAF
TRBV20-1,SAKGGEVPF
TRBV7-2,ASSFGATGSYEQY
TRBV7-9,ASSLKLAGGYQETQY
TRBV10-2,ASYWTGANTEAF
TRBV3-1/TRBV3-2,ASSQALSSYNEQF
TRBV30,AWSTGGVAKNIQY
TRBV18,ASSPTGNYEQY
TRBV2,ASAGQPAGGQPQH
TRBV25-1,ASSVGLRASRAYNEQF
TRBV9,ASSVVSGSTDTQY
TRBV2,ASRPGTGENSPLH
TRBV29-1,SVRGGTSTDTQY
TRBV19,ASSIEAPGQLYGYT
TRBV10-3,AIKASASETQY
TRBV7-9,ASSPHLGGPGRIVETQY
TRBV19,ASSPDRGHGYT
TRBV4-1,ASSHVAGDYQPQH
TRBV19,ASSIETGESTGELF
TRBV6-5,ASRTGRNYGYT
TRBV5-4,ASSPSGRAVYNEQF
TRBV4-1,ASSRTPGEAF
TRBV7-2,ASSFRTGGNEQF
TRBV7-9,ASSLSAYQETQY
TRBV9,ASSVGGGHPYEQY
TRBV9,ASSFGGAGANVLT
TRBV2,ASSLTSGRGTGELF
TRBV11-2,ASSLPLRQHTNSYNEQF
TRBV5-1,ASSSGGQENSPLH
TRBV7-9,ASSLARNEQY
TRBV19,ASSRQGENTEAF
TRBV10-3,AISESQGANTEAF
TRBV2,ASRGGTNTEAF